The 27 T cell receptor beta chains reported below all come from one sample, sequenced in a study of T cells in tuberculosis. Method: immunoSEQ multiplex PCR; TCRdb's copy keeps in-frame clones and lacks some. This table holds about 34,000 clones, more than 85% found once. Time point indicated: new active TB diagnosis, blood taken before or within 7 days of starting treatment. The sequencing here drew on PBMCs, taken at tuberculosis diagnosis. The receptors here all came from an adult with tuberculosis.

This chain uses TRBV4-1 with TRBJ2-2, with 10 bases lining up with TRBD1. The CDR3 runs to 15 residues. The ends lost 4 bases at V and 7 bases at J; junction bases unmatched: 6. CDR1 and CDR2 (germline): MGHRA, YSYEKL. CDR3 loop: CASSPPGQGIGELFF. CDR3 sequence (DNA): TGCGCCAGCAGCCCTCCGGGACAGGGGATCGGGGAGCTGTTTTTT.

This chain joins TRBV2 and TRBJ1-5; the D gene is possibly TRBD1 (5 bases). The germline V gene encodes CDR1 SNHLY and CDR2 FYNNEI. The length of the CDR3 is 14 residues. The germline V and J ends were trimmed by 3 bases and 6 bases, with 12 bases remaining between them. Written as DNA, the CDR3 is TGTGCCAGCAGTGAGTGGCGCACAGGTCAGCCCCAGCATTTT. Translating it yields CASSEWRTGQPQHF. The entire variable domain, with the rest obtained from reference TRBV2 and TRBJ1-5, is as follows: EPEVTQTPSHQVTQMGQEVILRCVPISNHLYFYWYRQILGQKVEFLVSFYNNEISEKSEIFDDQFSVERPDGSNFTLKIRSTKLEDSAMYFCASSEWRTGQPQHFGDGTRLSIL.

This CDR3 reads CAWSTGNNQPQHF. The CDR3 nucleotides read TGTGCCTGGAGTACAGGGAACAATCAGCCCCAGCATTTT. This chain connects TRBV30 to TRBJ1-5, with D tentatively TRBD1 (6 bases). The CDR3 sequence is 13 residues long. Germline lookup yields CDR1 GTSNPN and CDR2 SVGIG (reference sequence). Deletions cut 2 bases from V and 3 bases from J, with 8 bases between.

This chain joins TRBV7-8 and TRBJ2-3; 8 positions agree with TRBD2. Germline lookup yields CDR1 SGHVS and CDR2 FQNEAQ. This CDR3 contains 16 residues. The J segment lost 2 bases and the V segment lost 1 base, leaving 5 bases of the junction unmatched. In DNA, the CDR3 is TGTGCCAGCAGCTTAGGATTGCGGGGGGTCACAGATACGCAGTATTTT. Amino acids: CASSLGLRGVTDTQYF.

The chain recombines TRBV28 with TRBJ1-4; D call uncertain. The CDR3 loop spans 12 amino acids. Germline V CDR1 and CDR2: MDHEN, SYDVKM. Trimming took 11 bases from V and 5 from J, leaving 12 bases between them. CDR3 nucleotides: TGTGCCCTCGGGGAACCCAATGAAAAACTGTTTTTT. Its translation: CALGEPNEKLFF.

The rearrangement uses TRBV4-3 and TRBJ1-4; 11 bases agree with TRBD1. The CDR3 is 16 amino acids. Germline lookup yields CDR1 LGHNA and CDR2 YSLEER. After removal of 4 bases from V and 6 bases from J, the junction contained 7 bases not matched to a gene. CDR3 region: CASSRGPGQGDEKLFF. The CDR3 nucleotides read TGCGCCAGCAGCCGTGGACCGGGACAGGGGGATGAAAAACTGTTTTTT.

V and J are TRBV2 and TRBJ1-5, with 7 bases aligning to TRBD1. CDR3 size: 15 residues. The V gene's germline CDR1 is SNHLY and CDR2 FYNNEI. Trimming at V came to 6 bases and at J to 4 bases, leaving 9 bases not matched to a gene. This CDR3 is CASSKPRDRNQPQHF. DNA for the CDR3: TGTGCCAGCAGCAAGCCCCGGGACAGAAATCAGCCCCAGCATTTT.

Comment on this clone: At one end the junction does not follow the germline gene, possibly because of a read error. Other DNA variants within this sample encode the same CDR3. CDR3 DNA sequence: TGTGCCAGTAGCGCAGGACAGGGGAATACTGAAGCTTTCTTT. Protein: CASSAGQGNTEAFF. This chain connects TRBV9 to TRBJ1-1; TRBD1 matches at 9 bases. Per the germline V gene, CDR1 is SGDLS and CDR2 is YYNGEE. The CDR3 covers 14 residues.

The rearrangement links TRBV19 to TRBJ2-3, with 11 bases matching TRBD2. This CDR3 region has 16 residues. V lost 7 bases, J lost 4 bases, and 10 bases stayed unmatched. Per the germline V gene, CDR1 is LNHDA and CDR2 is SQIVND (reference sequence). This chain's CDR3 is CASNLESSGGSDTQYF. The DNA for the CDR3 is TGTGCCAGTAACCTCGAATCTAGCGGGGGGTCAGATACGCAGTATTTT.

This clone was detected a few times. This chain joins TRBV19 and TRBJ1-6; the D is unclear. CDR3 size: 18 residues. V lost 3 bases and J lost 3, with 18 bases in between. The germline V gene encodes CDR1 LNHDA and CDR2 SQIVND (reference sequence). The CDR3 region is CASSIQYAPAVYNSPLHF. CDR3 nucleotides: TGTGCCAGTAGTATCCAGTATGCCCCGGCGGTCTATAATTCACCCCTCCACTTT.

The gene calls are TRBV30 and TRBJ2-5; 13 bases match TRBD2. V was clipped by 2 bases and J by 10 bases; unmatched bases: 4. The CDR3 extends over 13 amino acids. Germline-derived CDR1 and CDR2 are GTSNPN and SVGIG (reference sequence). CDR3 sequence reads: CAWSLTSGGVQYF. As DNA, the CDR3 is TGTGCCTGGAGTCTAACTAGCGGGGGGGTCCAGTACTTC. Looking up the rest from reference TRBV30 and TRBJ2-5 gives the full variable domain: SQTIHQWPATLVQPVGSPLSLECTVEGTSNPNLYWYRQAAGRGLQLLFYSVGIGQISSEVPQNLSASRPQDRQFILSSKKLLLSDSGFYLCAWSLTSGGVQYFGPGTRLLVL.

The CDR3 sequence: CASSTTLSSYNEQFF. The CDR3, as DNA: TGTGCCAGTAGTACGACTCTGAGCTCCTACAATGAGCAGTTCTTC. The genes are TRBV19 and TRBJ2-1, with D hard to call. CDR1 and CDR2 from the germline V gene are LNHDA and SQIVND (reference sequence). The CDR3 is 15 amino acids. The V end lost 4 bases, the J end lost 0 bases, and 10 bases lay between the germline ends.

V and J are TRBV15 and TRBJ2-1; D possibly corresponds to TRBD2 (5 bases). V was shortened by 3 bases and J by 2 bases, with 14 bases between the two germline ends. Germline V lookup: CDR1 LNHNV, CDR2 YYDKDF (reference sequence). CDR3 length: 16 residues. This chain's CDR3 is CATSSTGYQTYNEQFF. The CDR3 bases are TGTGCCACCAGCAGTACGGGGTACCAAACCTACAATGAGCAGTTCTTC.

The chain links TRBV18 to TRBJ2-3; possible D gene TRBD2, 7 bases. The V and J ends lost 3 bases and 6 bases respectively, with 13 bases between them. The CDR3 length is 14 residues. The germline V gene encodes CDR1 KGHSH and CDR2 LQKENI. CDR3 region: CASSPRWGGDTQYF. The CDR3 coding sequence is TGTGCCAGCTCACCGCGATGGGGGGGCGATACGCAGTATTTT.

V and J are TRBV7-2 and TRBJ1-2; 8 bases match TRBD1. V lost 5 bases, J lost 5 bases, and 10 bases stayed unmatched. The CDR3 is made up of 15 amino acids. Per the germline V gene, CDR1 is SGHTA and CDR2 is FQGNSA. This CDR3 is CASSPHRGFNYGYTF. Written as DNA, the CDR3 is TGTGCCAGCAGCCCCCACAGGGGGTTTAATTATGGCTACACCTTC.

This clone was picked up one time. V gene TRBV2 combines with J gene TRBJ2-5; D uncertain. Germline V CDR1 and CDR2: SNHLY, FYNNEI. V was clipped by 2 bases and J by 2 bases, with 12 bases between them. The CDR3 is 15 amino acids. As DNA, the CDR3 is TGTGCCAGCAGTGAAATGCGTGGCGGACAAGAGACCCAGTACTTC. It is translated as CASSEMRGGQETQYF.

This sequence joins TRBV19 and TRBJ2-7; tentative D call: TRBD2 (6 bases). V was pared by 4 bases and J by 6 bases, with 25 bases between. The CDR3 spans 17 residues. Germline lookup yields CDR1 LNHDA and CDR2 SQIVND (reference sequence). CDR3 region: CASSTPQGLSVNGEQYF. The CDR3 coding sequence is TGTGCCAGTAGTACTCCCCAGGGACTCTCAGTGAACGGCGAGCAGTACTTC.

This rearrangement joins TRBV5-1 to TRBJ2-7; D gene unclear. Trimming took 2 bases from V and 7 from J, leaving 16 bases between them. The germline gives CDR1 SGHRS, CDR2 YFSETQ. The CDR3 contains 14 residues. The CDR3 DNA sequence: TGCGCCAGCAGCTTTGGCAGTTCCATGTTGGAGCAGTACTTC. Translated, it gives CASSFGSSMLEQYF.

CDR3 protein: CAWTFRGQRQPQHF. CDR3 in DNA: TGTGCCTGGACCTTTAGGGGCCAACGCCAGCCCCAGCATTTT. The chain couples TRBV30 to TRBJ1-5, with D tentatively TRBD1 (5 bases). Germline loops: CDR1 GTSNPN, CDR2 SVGIG (reference sequence). Between the trimmed V and J ends, which lost 4 bases and 7 bases, there was a span of 17 bases. CDR3 length equals 14 residues.

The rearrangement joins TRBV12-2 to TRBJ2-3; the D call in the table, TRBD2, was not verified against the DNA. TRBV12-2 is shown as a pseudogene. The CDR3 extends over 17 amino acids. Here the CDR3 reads CASRLARVGGLEDTQYF. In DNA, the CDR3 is TGTGCAAGTCGCCTCGCCAGGGTGGGGGGGCTTGAAGATACGCAGTATTTT.

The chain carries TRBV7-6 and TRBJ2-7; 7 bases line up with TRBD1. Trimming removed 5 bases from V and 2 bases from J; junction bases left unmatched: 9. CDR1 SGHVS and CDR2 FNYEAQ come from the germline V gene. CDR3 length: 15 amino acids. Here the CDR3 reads CASSPGQAPTYEQYF. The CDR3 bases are TGTGCCAGCAGCCCCGGACAGGCGCCCACCTACGAGCAGTACTTC.

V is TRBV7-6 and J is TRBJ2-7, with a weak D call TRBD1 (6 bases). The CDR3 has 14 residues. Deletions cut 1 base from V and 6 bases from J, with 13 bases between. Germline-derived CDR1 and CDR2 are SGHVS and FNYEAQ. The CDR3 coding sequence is TGTGCCAGCAGCTTAGGAGTCAGGGGTTCCGAGCAGTACTTC. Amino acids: CASSLGVRGSEQYF.

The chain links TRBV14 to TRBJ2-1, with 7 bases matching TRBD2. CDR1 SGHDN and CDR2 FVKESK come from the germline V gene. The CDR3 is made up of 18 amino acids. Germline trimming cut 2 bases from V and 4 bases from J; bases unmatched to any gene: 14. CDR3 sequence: CASSQTDLWAGEYNEQFF. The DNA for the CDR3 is TGTGCCAGCAGCCAAACAGATCTTTGGGCGGGGGAATACAATGAGCAGTTCTTC.

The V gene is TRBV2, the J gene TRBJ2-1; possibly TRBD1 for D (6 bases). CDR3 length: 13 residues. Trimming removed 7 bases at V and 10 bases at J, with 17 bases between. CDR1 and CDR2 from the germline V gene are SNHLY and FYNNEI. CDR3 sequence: CASITGLGAEQFF. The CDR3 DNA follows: TGTGCCAGCATTACAGGGCTAGGCGCCGAGCAGTTCTTC.

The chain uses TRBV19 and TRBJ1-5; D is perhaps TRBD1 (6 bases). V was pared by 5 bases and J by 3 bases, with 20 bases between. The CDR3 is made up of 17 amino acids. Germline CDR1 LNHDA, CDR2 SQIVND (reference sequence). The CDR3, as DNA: TGTGCCAGTAGTCCAGGACAGAAATATTTAAACAATCAGCCCCAGCATTTT. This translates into CASSPGQKYLNNQPQHF.

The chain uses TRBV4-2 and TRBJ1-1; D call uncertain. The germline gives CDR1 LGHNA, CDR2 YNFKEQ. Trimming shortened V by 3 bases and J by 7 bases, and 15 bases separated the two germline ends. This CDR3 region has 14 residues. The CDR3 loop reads CASSQELTSYEAFF. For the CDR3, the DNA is TGTGCCAGCAGCCAGGAACTAACTAGTTATGAAGCTTTCTTT.

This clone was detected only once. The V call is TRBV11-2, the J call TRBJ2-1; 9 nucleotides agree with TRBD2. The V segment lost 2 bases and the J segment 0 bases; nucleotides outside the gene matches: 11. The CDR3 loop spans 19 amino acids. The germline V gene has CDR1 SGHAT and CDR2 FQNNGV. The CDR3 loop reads CASSLYPLLAGSSYNEQFF. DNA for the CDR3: TGTGCCAGCAGCTTATATCCCCTTCTAGCGGGGAGCTCCTACAATGAGCAGTTCTTC.